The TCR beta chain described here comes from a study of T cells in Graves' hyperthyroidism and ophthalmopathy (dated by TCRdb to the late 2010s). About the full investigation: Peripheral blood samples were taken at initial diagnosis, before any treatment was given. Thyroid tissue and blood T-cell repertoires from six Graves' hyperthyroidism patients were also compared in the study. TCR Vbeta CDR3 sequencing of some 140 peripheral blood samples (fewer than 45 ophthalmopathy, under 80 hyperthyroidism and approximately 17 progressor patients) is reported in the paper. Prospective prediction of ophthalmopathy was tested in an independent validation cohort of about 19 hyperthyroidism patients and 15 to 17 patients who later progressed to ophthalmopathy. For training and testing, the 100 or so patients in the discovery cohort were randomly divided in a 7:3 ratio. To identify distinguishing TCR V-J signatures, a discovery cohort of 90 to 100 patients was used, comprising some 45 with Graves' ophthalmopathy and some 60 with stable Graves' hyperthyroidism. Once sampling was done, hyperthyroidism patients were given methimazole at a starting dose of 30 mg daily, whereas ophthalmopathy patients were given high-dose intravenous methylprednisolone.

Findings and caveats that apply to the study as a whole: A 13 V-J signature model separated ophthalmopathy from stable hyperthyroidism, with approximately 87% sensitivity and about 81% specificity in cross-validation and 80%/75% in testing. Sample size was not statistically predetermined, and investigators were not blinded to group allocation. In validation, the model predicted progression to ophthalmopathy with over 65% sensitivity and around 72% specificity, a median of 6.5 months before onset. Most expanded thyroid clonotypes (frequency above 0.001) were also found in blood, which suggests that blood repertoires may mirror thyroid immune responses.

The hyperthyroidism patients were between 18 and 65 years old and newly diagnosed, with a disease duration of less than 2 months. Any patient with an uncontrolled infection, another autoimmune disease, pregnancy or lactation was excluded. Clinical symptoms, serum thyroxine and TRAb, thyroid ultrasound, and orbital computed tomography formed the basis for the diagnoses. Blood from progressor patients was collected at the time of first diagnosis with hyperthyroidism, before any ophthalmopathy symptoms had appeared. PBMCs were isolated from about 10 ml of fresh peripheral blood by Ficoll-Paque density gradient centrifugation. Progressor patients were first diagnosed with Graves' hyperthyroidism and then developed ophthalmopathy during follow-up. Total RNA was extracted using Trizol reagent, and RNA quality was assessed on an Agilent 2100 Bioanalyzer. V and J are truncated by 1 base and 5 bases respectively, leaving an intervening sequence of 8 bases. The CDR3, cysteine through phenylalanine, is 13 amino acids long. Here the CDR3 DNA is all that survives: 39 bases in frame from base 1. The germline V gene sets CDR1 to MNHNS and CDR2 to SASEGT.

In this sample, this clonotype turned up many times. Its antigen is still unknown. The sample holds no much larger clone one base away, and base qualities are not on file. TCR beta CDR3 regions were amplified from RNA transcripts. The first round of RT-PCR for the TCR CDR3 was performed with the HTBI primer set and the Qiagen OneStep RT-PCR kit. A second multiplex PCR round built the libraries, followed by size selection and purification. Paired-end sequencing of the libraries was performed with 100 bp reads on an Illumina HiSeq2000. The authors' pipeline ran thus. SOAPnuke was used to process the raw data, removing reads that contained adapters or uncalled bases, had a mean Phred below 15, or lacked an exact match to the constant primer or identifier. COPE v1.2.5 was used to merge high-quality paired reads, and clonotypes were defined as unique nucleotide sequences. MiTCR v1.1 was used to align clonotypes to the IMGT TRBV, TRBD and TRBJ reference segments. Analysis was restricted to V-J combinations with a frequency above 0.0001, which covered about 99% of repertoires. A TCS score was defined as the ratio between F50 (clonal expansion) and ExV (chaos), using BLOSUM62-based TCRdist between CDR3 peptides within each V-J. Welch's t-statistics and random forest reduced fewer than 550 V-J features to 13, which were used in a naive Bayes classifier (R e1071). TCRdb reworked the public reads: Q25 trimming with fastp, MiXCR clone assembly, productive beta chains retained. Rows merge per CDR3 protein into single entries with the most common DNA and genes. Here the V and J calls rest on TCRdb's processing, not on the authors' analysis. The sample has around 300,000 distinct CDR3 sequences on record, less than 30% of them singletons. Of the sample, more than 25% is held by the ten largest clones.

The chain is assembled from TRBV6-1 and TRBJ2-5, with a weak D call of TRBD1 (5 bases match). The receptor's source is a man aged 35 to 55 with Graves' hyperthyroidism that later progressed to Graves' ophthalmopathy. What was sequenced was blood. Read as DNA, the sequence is TGTGCCAGCAGTGAAGGACAGAGGGAGACCCAGTACTTC. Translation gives CASSEGQRETQYF.